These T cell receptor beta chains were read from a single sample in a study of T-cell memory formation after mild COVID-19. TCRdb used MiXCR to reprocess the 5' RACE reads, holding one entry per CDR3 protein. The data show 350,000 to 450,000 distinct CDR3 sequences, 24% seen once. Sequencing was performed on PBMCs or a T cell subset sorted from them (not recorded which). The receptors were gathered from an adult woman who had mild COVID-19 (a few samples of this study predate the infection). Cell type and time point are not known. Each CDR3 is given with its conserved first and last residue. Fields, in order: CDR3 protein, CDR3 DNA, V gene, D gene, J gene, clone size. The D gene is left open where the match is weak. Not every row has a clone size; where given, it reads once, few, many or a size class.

CDR3 protein: CASSLRMRSVDEQFF
CDR3 DNA: TGTGCCAGCAGCTTAAGGATGAGGTCCGTCGATGAGCAGTTCTTC
V gene: TRBV7-3
D gene: -
J gene: TRBJ2-1
clone size: few

CDR3 protein: CASSLMTGRGAFF
CDR3 DNA: TGTGCCAGCAGTTTAATGACTGGTCGTGGGGCTTTCTTT
V gene: TRBV12-3/TRBV12-4
D gene: -
J gene: TRBJ1-1
clone size: few

CDR3 protein: CAWRSGGRGTQYF
CDR3 DNA: TGTGCCTGGAGAAGCGGGGGGCGGGGTACGCAGTATTTT
V gene: TRBV30
D gene: TRBD2
J gene: TRBJ2-3
clone size: few

CDR3 protein: CASSFLAHEQFF
CDR3 DNA: TGTGCCAGCAGCTTTCTAGCCCATGAGCAGTTCTTC
V gene: TRBV2
D gene: -
J gene: TRBJ2-1
clone size: few

CDR3 protein: CASSLESGESGANVLTF
CDR3 DNA: TGTGCCAGCAGTTTAGAATCAGGGGAGTCCGGGGCCAACGTCCTGACTTTC
V gene: TRBV12-3/TRBV12-4
D gene: -
J gene: TRBJ2-6
clone size: few

CDR3 protein: CAIGGILAGGTDTQYF
CDR3 DNA: TGTGCCATCGGGGGGATCTTAGCGGGAGGCACAGATACGCAGTATTTT
V gene: TRBV10-3
D gene: TRBD2
J gene: TRBJ2-3
clone size: -

CDR3 protein: CASSLPTPGQPQHF
CDR3 DNA: TGTGCCAGCAGCTTACCGACCCCGGGTCAGCCCCAGCATTTT
V gene: TRBV7-2
D gene: -
J gene: TRBJ1-5
clone size: few

CDR3 protein: CSARAMSGQGPSGELFF
CDR3 DNA: TGCAGTGCTAGAGCCATGTCGGGACAGGGGCCCTCCGGGGAGCTGTTTTTT
V gene: TRBV20-1
D gene: TRBD1
J gene: TRBJ2-2
clone size: -

CDR3 protein: CASSEVGRRDTQYF
CDR3 DNA: TGTGCCAGCAGTGAAGTCGGCAGGAGAGATACGCAGTATTTT
V gene: TRBV6-1
D gene: -
J gene: TRBJ2-3
clone size: -

CDR3 protein: CASSLGSAGEQFF
CDR3 DNA: TGTGCCAGCAGCTTAGGCTCTGCGGGGGAGCAGTTCTTC
V gene: TRBV7-9
D gene: -
J gene: TRBJ2-1
clone size: few

CDR3 protein: CASRGTGLDYGYTF
CDR3 DNA: TGTGCCAGCAGGGGGACAGGGTTGGACTATGGCTACACCTTC
V gene: TRBV2
D gene: TRBD1
J gene: TRBJ1-2
clone size: -

CDR3 protein: CASSQRESSYNEQFF
CDR3 DNA: TGTGCCAGCAGCCAAAGAGAGAGCTCCTACAATGAGCAGTTCTTC
V gene: TRBV7-9
D gene: -
J gene: TRBJ2-1
clone size: few

CDR3 protein: CASSSGALTGRGGQPQHF
CDR3 DNA: TGTGCCAGCAGCTCCGGGGCCCTTACAGGGCGGGGGGGTCAGCCCCAGCATTTT
V gene: TRBV7-8
D gene: -
J gene: TRBJ1-5
clone size: few

CDR3 protein: CASSPGGILAKNIQYF
CDR3 DNA: TGTGCCAGCAGCCCCGGGGGAATACTAGCCAAAAACATTCAGTACTTC
V gene: TRBV16
D gene: -
J gene: TRBJ2-4
clone size: -

CDR3 protein: CSARQGRDEKLFF
CDR3 DNA: TGCAGTGCTAGACAAGGGCGAGATGAAAAACTGTTTTTT
V gene: TRBV20-1
D gene: -
J gene: TRBJ1-4
clone size: few

CDR3 protein: CASSLGVRTSGGAEEQFF
CDR3 DNA: TGTGCCAGCAGTTTAGGGGTCCGGACTAGCGGGGGGGCCGAGGAGCAGTTCTTC
V gene: TRBV12-3/TRBV12-4
D gene: TRBD2
J gene: TRBJ2-1
clone size: -

CDR3 protein: CSARGTTQETQYF
CDR3 DNA: TGCAGTGCTAGAGGGACTACCCAAGAGACCCAGTACTTC
V gene: TRBV20-1
D gene: -
J gene: TRBJ2-5
clone size: -

CDR3 protein: CASSLGRSNTEAFF
CDR3 DNA: TGTGCCAGCAGCTTGGGACGGTCGAACACTGAAGCTTTCTTT
V gene: TRBV5-4
D gene: -
J gene: TRBJ1-1
clone size: -

CDR3 protein: CASSLDGTAGNTIYF
CDR3 DNA: TGTGCCAGCAGCTTAGACGGGACAGCCGGAAACACCATATATTTT
V gene: TRBV7-2
D gene: TRBD1
J gene: TRBJ1-3
clone size: -

CDR3 protein: CATSDQTGPAEQYF
CDR3 DNA: TGTGCCACCAGTGATCAGACAGGCCCCGCCGAGCAGTACTTC
V gene: TRBV24-1
D gene: -
J gene: TRBJ2-7
clone size: -

CDR3 protein: CASRSGGWDTEAFF
CDR3 DNA: TGTGCCAGTAGATCGGGGGGCTGGGACACTGAAGCTTTCTTT
V gene: TRBV19
D gene: -
J gene: TRBJ1-1
clone size: -

CDR3 protein: CASSNGQETQYF
CDR3 DNA: TGTGCCAGCAGTAACGGACAAGAGACCCAGTACTTC
V gene: TRBV7-9
D gene: -
J gene: TRBJ2-5
clone size: -

CDR3 protein: CASSEDWSGNTIYF
CDR3 DNA: TGTGCCAGCAGCGAGGACTGGTCTGGAAACACCATATATTTT
V gene: TRBV5-5
D gene: -
J gene: TRBJ1-3
clone size: once

CDR3 protein: CASSPSASGAEYF
CDR3 DNA: TGTGCCAGCAGCCCCTCGGCGTCAGGGGCCGAGTACTTC
V gene: TRBV7-6
D gene: -
J gene: TRBJ2-5
clone size: few

CDR3 protein: CASSVAGESSYNEQFF
CDR3 DNA: TGTGCCAGCAGCGTAGCGGGAGAGAGCTCCTACAATGAGCAGTTCTTC
V gene: TRBV9
D gene: -
J gene: TRBJ2-1
clone size: few

CDR3 protein: CASSPGQGTQPQHF
CDR3 DNA: TGTGCCAGCAGCCCGGGACAGGGCACGCAGCCCCAGCATTTT
V gene: TRBV5-5
D gene: TRBD1
J gene: TRBJ1-5
clone size: -

CDR3 protein: CASSLIEGSSYEQYF
CDR3 DNA: TGCGCCAGCAGCTTGATCGAGGGCAGCTCCTACGAGCAGTACTTC
V gene: TRBV5-1
D gene: -
J gene: TRBJ2-7
clone size: -

CDR3 protein: CAWSLTKDQPQHF
CDR3 DNA: TGTGCCTGGAGTTTGACAAAAGATCAGCCCCAGCATTTT
V gene: TRBV30
D gene: -
J gene: TRBJ1-5
clone size: -

CDR3 protein: CASSQVDADTQYF
CDR3 DNA: TGTGCCAGCAGCCAAGTTGACGCAGATACGCAGTATTTT
V gene: TRBV5-5
D gene: -
J gene: TRBJ2-3
clone size: -

CDR3 protein: CSAGPGTGSRVHQPQHF
CDR3 DNA: TGCAGTGCTGGACCGGGGACAGGGTCGCGGGTCCATCAGCCCCAGCATTTT
V gene: TRBV20-1
D gene: TRBD1
J gene: TRBJ1-5
clone size: -

CDR3 protein: CASSYGGGENSPLHF
CDR3 DNA: TGTGCCAGCAGTTACGGAGGGGGCGAGAACTCACCCCTCCACTTT
V gene: TRBV6-5
D gene: TRBD1
J gene: TRBJ1-6
clone size: -

CDR3 protein: CSARGITSPGYGYTF
CDR3 DNA: TGCAGTGCTAGAGGGATCACCTCCCCGGGCTATGGCTACACCTTC
V gene: TRBV20-1
D gene: -
J gene: TRBJ1-2
clone size: -

CDR3 protein: CASSPGHRRDTEAFF
CDR3 DNA: TGTGCCAGCAGCCCAGGCCACCGGAGGGACACTGAAGCTTTCTTT
V gene: TRBV5-6
D gene: -
J gene: TRBJ1-1
clone size: many

CDR3 protein: CASSPLPGAFNEQFF
CDR3 DNA: TGTGCTAGCAGCCCACTTCCGGGAGCTTTCAATGAGCAGTTCTTC
V gene: TRBV7-7
D gene: -
J gene: TRBJ2-1
clone size: few

CDR3 protein: CASSNPGLGNSPLHF
CDR3 DNA: TGTGCCAGCAGCAACCCGGGACTGGGAAATTCACCCCTCCACTTT
V gene: TRBV5-5
D gene: -
J gene: TRBJ1-6
clone size: few

CDR3 protein: CATSRDRNNQPQHF
CDR3 DNA: TGTGCCACCAGCAGGGACAGGAATAATCAGCCCCAGCATTTT
V gene: TRBV15
D gene: TRBD1
J gene: TRBJ1-5
clone size: -

CDR3 protein: CASSLSLGRNNEQFF
CDR3 DNA: TGTGCCAGCAGCTTGTCACTAGGGAGGAACAATGAGCAGTTCTTC
V gene: TRBV5-6
D gene: -
J gene: TRBJ2-1
clone size: few

CDR3 protein: CASSEGGTSTDTQYF
CDR3 DNA: TGCGCCAGCAGTGAAGGGGGCACTAGCACAGATACGCAGTATTTT
V gene: TRBV10-2
D gene: TRBD1
J gene: TRBJ2-3
clone size: few

CDR3 protein: CSVGQGTTDTQYF
CDR3 DNA: TGCAGCGTTGGCCAGGGCACCACAGATACGCAGTATTTT
V gene: TRBV29-1
D gene: -
J gene: TRBJ2-3
clone size: -

CDR3 protein: CASSWPSGADTGELFF
CDR3 DNA: TGTGCCAGCAGCTGGCCTAGCGGGGCCGACACCGGGGAGCTGTTTTTT
V gene: TRBV7-9
D gene: TRBD2
J gene: TRBJ2-2
clone size: -

CDR3 protein: CASSFALIQGNEQFF
CDR3 DNA: TGTGCCAGCAGCTTCGCCCTGATACAGGGGAATGAGCAGTTCTTC
V gene: TRBV5-4
D gene: TRBD1
J gene: TRBJ2-1
clone size: -

CDR3 protein: CASIPPPGLAYNEQFF
CDR3 DNA: TGTGCCAGCATCCCGCCTCCGGGACTAGCCTACAATGAGCAGTTCTTC
V gene: TRBV7-2
D gene: TRBD2
J gene: TRBJ2-1
clone size: -

CDR3 protein: CASSIVQRNYGYTF
CDR3 DNA: TGTGCCAGTAGTATAGTTCAGAGGAACTATGGCTACACCTTC
V gene: TRBV19
D gene: -
J gene: TRBJ1-2
clone size: -

CDR3 protein: CASGGTPNTEAFF
CDR3 DNA: TGTGCCAGCGGCGGGACTCCGAACACTGAAGCTTTCTTT
V gene: TRBV6-1
D gene: -
J gene: TRBJ1-1
clone size: -

CDR3 protein: CASSQDKVLAGYNEQFF
CDR3 DNA: TGTGCCAGCAGCCAAGATAAGGTACTAGCGGGATACAATGAGCAGTTCTTC
V gene: TRBV14
D gene: TRBD2
J gene: TRBJ2-1
clone size: -

CDR3 protein: CASSLATVPYNEQFF
CDR3 DNA: TGTGCCAGCAGCCTGGCTACGGTTCCCTACAATGAGCAGTTCTTC
V gene: TRBV11-3
D gene: -
J gene: TRBJ2-1
clone size: -

CDR3 protein: CSAPTGGGYNSPLHF
CDR3 DNA: TGCAGTGCCCCGACGGGGGGTGGCTATAATTCACCCCTCCACTTT
V gene: TRBV20-1
D gene: -
J gene: TRBJ1-6
clone size: -

CDR3 protein: CSAREGTGVRSTIYF
CDR3 DNA: TGCAGTGCTAGGGAGGGGACAGGGGTGAGGAGCACCATATATTTT
V gene: TRBV20-1
D gene: TRBD1
J gene: TRBJ1-3
clone size: -

CDR3 protein: CASSPNAAAEKLFF
CDR3 DNA: TGTGCCAGCTCACCTAACGCGGCAGCTGAAAAACTGTTTTTT
V gene: TRBV18
D gene: -
J gene: TRBJ1-4
clone size: -

CDR3 protein: CAWSPWGGYNEQFF
CDR3 DNA: TGTGCCTGGAGTCCCTGGGGAGGATACAATGAGCAGTTCTTC
V gene: TRBV30
D gene: -
J gene: TRBJ2-1
clone size: few

CDR3 protein: CSARGDSYEQYF
CDR3 DNA: TGCAGTGCTAGAGGGGACTCCTACGAGCAGTACTTC
V gene: TRBV20-1
D gene: -
J gene: TRBJ2-7
clone size: few

CDR3 protein: CASSSLADLRTGELFF
CDR3 DNA: TGCGCCAGCAGCTCTCTAGCGGATCTACGCACCGGGGAGCTGTTTTTT
V gene: TRBV5-1
D gene: TRBD2
J gene: TRBJ2-2
clone size: few

CDR3 protein: CASRLFLPTGDQETQYF
CDR3 DNA: TGTGCCAGCAGGCTGTTTCTTCCGACAGGAGACCAAGAGACCCAGTACTTC
V gene: TRBV12-3/TRBV12-4
D gene: -
J gene: TRBJ2-5
clone size: -

CDR3 protein: CASSSPTEAFF
CDR3 DNA: TGTGCCAGCAGTTCGCCCACTGAAGCTTTCTTT
V gene: TRBV11-3
D gene: -
J gene: TRBJ1-1
clone size: -

CDR3 protein: CASSPRATNTGELFF
CDR3 DNA: TGCGCCAGCAGCCCCAGGGCTACGAACACCGGGGAGCTGTTTTTT
V gene: TRBV5-1
D gene: -
J gene: TRBJ2-2
clone size: -